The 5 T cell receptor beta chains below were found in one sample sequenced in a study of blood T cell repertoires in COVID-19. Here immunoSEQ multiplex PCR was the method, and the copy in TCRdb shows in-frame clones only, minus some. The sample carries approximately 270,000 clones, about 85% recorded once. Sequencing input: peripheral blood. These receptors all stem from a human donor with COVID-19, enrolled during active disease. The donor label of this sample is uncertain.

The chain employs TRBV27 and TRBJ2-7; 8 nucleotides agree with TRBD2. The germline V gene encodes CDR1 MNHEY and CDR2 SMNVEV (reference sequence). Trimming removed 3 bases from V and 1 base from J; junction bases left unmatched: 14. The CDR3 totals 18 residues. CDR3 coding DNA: TGTGCCAGCAGTTTTCTCCCATCCCCCCTAGCGGGTTCCTACGAGCAGTACTTC. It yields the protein CASSFLPSPLAGSYEQYF.

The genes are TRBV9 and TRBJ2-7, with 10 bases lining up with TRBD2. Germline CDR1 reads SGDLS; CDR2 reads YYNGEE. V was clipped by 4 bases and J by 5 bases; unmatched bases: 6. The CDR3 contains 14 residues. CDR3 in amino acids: CASSPGTSVHEQYF. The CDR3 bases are TGTGCCAGCAGCCCCGGGACTAGCGTTCACGAGCAGTACTTC. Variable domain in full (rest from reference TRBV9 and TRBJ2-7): DSGVTQTPKHLITATGQRVTLRCSPRSGDLSVYWYQQSLDQGLQFLIQYYNGEERAKGNILERFSAQQFPDLHSELNLSSLELGDSALYFCASSPGTSVHEQYFGPGTRLTVT.

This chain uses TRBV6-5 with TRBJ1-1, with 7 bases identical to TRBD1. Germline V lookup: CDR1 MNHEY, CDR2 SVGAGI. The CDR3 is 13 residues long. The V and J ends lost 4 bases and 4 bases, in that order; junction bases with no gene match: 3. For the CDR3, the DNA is TGTGCCAGCAGTTGGAGGGGGCGCACTGAAGCTTTCTTT. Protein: CASSWRGRTEAFF.

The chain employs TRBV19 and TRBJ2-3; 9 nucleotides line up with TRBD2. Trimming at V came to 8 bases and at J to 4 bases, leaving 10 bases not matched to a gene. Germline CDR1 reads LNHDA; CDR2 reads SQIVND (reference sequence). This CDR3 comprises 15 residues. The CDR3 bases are TGTGCCAGTCAAGTGAGCGGGAGGCGCCCAGATACGCAGTATTTT. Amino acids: CASQVSGRRPDTQYF.

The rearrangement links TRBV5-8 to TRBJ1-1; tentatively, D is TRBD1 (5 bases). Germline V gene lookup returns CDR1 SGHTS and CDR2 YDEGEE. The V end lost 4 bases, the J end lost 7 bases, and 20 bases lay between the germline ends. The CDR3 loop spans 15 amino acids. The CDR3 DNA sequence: TGTGCCAGCAGCAACGCCAGGGCGCAGGGCCTTGAAGCTTTCTTT. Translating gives CASSNARAQGLEAFF.